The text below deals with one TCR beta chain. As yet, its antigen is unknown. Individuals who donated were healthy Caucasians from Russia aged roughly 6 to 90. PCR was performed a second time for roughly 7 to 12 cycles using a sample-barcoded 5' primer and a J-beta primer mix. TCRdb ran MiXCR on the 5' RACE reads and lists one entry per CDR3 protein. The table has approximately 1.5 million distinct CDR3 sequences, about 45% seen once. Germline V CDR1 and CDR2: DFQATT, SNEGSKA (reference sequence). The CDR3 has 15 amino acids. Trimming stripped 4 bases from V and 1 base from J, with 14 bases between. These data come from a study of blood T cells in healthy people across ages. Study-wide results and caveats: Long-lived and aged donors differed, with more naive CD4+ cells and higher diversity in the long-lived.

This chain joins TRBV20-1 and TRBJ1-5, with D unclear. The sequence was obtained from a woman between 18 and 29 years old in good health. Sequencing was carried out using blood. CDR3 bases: TGCAGTGCTACACCGGACGGGCTGAGCAATCAGCCCCAGCATTTT. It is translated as CSATPDGLSNQPQHF.